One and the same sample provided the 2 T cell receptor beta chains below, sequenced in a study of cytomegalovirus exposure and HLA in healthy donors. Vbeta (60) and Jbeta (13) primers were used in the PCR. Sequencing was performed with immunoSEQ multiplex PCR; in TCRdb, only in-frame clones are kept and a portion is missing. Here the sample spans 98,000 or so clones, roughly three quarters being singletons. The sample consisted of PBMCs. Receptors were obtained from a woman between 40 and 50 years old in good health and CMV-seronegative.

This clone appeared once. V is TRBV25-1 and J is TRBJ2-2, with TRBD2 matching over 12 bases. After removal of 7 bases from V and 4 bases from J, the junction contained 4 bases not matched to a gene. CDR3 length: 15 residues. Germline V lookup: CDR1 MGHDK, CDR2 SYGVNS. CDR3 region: CASTPGLAGTGELFF. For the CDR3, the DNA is TGTGCCAGCACCCCGGGACTAGCGGGCACCGGGGAGCTGTTTTTT.

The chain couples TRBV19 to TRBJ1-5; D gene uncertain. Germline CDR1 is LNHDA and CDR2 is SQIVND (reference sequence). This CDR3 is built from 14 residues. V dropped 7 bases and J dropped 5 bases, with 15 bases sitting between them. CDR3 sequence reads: CASNKEGRYQPQHF. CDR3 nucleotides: TGTGCCAGTAACAAAGAGGGTAGGTATCAGCCCCAGCATTTT.